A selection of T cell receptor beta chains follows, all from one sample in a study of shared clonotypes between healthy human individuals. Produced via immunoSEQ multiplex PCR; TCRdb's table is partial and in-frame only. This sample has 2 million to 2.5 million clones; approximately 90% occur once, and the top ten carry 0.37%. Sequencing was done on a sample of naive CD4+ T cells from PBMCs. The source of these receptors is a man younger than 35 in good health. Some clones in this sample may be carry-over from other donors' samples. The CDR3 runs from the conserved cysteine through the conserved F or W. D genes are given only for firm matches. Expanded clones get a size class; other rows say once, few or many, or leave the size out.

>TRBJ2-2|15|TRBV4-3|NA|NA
TGCGCCAGCAGCCACCCAGGTTCGGGGACCGGGGAGCTGTTTTTT
CASSHPGSGTGELFF
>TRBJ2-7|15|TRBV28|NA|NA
TGTGCCAGCAGTCTGGCCACAGGGATGTCCTACGAGCAGTACTTC
CASSLATGMSYEQYF
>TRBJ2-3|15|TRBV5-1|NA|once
TGCGCCAGCAGCTCGATCCCTGAGGGCACAGATACGCAGTATTTT
CASSSIPEGTDTQYF
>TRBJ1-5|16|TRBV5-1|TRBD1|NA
TGCGCCAGCAGCAAGCGGGACAGGGGAGGCAATCAGCCCCAGCATTTT
CASSKRDRGGNQPQHF
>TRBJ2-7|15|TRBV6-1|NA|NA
TGTGCCAGCAGCCCCCCCCCAGGCTACTCCTACGAGCAGTACTTC
CASSPPPGYSYEQYF
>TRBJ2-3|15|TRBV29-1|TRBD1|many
TGCAGCGTTGAAGGGGGACAGGGGGCGGCAGATACGCAGTATTTT
CSVEGGQGAADTQYF
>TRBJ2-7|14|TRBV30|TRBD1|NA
TGTGCCTGGAGAGCCGGGACAGTGATCTACGAGCAGTACTTC
CAWRAGTVIYEQYF
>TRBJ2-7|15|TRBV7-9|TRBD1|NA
TGTGCCAGCAGCTATGGGGACAGGAGAAACTCTGAGCAGTACTTC
CASSYGDRRNSEQYF
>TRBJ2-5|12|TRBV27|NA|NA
TGTGCCAGCAGTTCGCTCGGGGAGACCCAGTACTTC
CASSSLGETQYF
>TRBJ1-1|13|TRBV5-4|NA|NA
TGTGCCAGCAGCTGGCCGGGGGCGAGAGAAGCTTTCTTT
CASSWPGAREAFF
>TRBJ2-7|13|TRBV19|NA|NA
TGTGCCAGTAGTGACTACCCTCGCGGCGAGCAGTACTTC
CASSDYPRGEQYF
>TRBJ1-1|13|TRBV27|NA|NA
TGTGCCAGCAGCCACGAAGGAAGGTCTGAAGCTTTCTTT
CASSHEGRSEAFF
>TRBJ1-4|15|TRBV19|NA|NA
TGTGCCAGTATCTTAGTCGCAGCAGAGAATGAAAAACTGTTTTTT
CASILVAAENEKLFF
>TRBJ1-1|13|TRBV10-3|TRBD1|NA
TGTGCCATCAGTGAGGCAGGGGGCGGTGAAGCTTTCTTT
CAISEAGGGEAFF
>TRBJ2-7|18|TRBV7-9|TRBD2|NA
TGTGCCAGCAGCCCCTGGTATCGGGAAGCGGGAATGGGATACGAGCAGTACTTC
CASSPWYREAGMGYEQYF
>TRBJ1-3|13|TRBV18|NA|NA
TGTGCCAGCTCAGGAGGGGTCGGAAACACCATATATTTT
CASSGGVGNTIYF
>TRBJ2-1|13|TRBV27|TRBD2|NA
TGTGCCAGCAGTCCCGGGACTAGCGATGAGCAGTTCTTC
CASSPGTSDEQFF
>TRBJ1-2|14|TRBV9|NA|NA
TGTGCCAGCAAGGCCTCCGCCTCTAACTATGGCTACACCTTC
CASKASASNYGYTF
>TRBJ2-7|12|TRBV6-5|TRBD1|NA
TGTGCCAGCAGCATGGGACAGGGCGAGCAGTACTTC
CASSMGQGEQYF
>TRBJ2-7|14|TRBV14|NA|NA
TGTGCCAGCAGCCCCGCTGCGGCTCCCTACGAGCAGTACTTC
CASSPAAAPYEQYF
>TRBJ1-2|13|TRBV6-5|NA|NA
TGTGCCAGCAGTTACACAGGGAAGAATGGCTACACCTTC
CASSYTGKNGYTF
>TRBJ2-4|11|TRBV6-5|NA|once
TGCGCCAGCAAAACTGGAAACATTCAGTACTTC
CASKTGNIQYF
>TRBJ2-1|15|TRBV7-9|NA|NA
TGTGCCAGCAGCTTAGTTGTGAGCTCCTACAATGAGCAGTTCTTC
CASSLVVSSYNEQFF
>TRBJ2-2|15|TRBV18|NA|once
TGTGCCAGCTCACCACCCAGGAGGAGCACCGGGGAGCTGTTTTTT
CASSPPRRSTGELFF
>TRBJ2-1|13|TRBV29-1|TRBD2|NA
TGCAGCGTTGAAGATTCCCCTAGCGGGAGTCGGTTCTTC
CSVEDSPSGSRFF
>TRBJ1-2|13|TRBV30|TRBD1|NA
TGTGCCTGGACCGGGACAGGGGAGCGTGGCTACACCTTC
CAWTGTGERGYTF
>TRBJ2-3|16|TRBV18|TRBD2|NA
TGTGCCAGCTCACCCCCCAGCGGGAGGGTGACAGATACGCAGTATTTT
CASSPPSGRVTDTQYF
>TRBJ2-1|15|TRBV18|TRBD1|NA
TGTGCCAGCTCACCACCTGGGACAGGGGGGGATGAGCAGTTCTTC
CASSPPGTGGDEQFF
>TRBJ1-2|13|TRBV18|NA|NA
TGTGCCAGCTCACCACTGAGGGACTATGGCTACACCTTC
CASSPLRDYGYTF
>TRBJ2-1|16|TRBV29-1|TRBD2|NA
TGCAGCGTTCCGTCCCTAACGGGAGGGCCCCACAATGAGCAGTTCTTC
CSVPSLTGGPHNEQFF
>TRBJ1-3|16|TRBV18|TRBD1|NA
TGTGCCAGCTCACCAATGGCAGGGGGCTCTGGAAACACCATATATTTT
CASSPMAGGSGNTIYF
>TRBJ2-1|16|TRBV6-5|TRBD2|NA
TGTGCCAGCAGTTATCGGGCTAGCGGGAGTGTAAATGAGCAGTTCTTC
CASSYRASGSVNEQFF
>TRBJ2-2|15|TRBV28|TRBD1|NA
TGTGCCAGCGAGAGCAGGGGGCAAAGCACCGGGGAGCTGTTTTTT
CASESRGQSTGELFF
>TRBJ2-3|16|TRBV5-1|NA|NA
TGCGCCAGCAGCCGAGCTACTTCTCCGGGCACAGATACGCAGTATTTT
CASSRATSPGTDTQYF
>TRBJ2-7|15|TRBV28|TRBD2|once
TGTGCCAGCAGTTCTCTAGCGGGAGGGTCCTACGAGCAGTACTTC
CASSSLAGGSYEQYF
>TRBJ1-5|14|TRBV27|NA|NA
TGTGCCAGCAGTCCCAGGGAAGTTAGGCAGCCCCAGCATTTT
CASSPREVRQPQHF
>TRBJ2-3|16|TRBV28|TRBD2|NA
TGTGCCAGCAGTTTAGGCCTAGCGGGAAACACAGATACGCAGTATTTT
CASSLGLAGNTDTQYF
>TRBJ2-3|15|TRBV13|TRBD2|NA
TGTGCCAGCAGCAACATAGCGGGAGGGGGTGATACGCAGTATTTT
CASSNIAGGGDTQYF
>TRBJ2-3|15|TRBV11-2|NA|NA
TGTGCCAGCAGGGGGTCCAGGTTTAGCACAGATACGCAGTATTTT
CASRGSRFSTDTQYF
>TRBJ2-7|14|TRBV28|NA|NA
TGTGCCAGCAGGGTCGGCGGGGTGAGCTACGAGCAGTACTTC
CASRVGGVSYEQYF
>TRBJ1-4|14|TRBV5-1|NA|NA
TGCGCCAGCAGCTTGGAGGGCGTTAATGAAAAACTGTTTTTT
CASSLEGVNEKLFF
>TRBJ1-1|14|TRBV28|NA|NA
TGTGCCACCATGGGGCAGCCCTTTGACACTGAAGCTTTCTTT
CATMGQPFDTEAFF
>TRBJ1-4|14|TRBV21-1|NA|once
TGTGCCAGCCATCAAGACAGGGGGGGTGAAAAACTGTTTTTT
CASHQDRGGEKLFF
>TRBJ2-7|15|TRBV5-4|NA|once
TGTGCCAGCAGCTTAAGGACAGCCCTCTCTTACGAGCAGTACTTC
CASSLRTALSYEQYF
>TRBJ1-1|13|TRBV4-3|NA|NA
TGCGCCAGCAGCCAAGTATTCCGGACTGAAGCTTTCTTT
CASSQVFRTEAFF
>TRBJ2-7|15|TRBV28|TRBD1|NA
TGTGCCAGCAGTCCGCGGGACAGGGTGAGGATCGAGCAGTACTTC
CASSPRDRVRIEQYF
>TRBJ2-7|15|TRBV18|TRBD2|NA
TGTGCCAGCTCACTAGGACTAGCGGTAACCTACGAGCAGTACTTC
CASSLGLAVTYEQYF
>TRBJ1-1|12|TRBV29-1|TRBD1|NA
TGCAGCGAAATATATCCAGGGGGCGTCGCTTTCTTT
CSEIYPGGVAFF
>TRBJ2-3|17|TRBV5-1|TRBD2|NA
TGCGCCAGCAGCTTTAAGCGGGCTAGCGGTCTCACAGATACGCAGTATTTT
CASSFKRASGLTDTQYF
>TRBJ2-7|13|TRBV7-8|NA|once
TGTGCCAGCAGCAGAAGGGAGACCTACGAGCAGTACTTC
CASSRRETYEQYF
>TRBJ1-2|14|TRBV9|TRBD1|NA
TGTGCCAGCAGCTTCCGACAGGGGGACTATGGCTACACCTTC
CASSFRQGDYGYTF
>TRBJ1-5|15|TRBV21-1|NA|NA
TGTGCCAGCACTGGGGGGGAATATAGCAATCAGCCCCAGCATTTT
CASTGGEYSNQPQHF
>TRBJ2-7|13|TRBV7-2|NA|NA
TGTGCCAGCAGCTTAGTCGACTCCTACGAGCAGTACTTC
CASSLVDSYEQYF
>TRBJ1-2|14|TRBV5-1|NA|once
TGCGCCAGCAGCCCCTCCCGGGGCGACTATGGCTACACCTTC
CASSPSRGDYGYTF